The clone carrying this T cell receptor beta chain was seen once. The sample is drawn from a study of blood T cell repertoires in COVID-19. Study summary: Whether acute or convalescent, the COVID-19 samples came from the United States, Italy and Spain. T cells, B-cell-depleted T cells, or PBMCs supplied cDNA or gDNA.

The V and J ends lost 4 bases and 7 bases, in that order; junction bases with no gene match: 9. This CDR3 spans 15 amino acids. Germline loops: CDR1 SGHNT, CDR2 YYREEE (reference sequence). In the original workflow: Amplification of reference gene primers was used by the study to estimate nucleated cell counts. Assay used: immunoSEQ multiplex PCR; TCRdb lists only in-frame clones, some missing. V, J and clone size derive from that table, while D and trimming were established from the DNA sequence. Of just under 55,000 clones in the sample, 90% are singletons; the top ten hold around 3.9%. The rearrangement links TRBV5-4 to TRBJ1-2, with 11 bases identical to TRBD1. This receptor was identified in a man between 50 and 59 years old with acute or convalescent COVID-19. Material for sequencing was peripheral blood. The CDR3, as DNA: TGTGCCAGCAGCCTTGGGGACAGGGGGAAGTCTGGCTACACCTTC. This encodes CASSLGDRGKSGYTF.